This T cell receptor beta chain was found in a study of blood T cell repertoires in COVID-19. Turning to the study itself: Whether acute or convalescent, the COVID-19 samples came from the United States, Italy and Spain.

This clone was seen a handful of times. V was clipped by 0 bases and J by 5 bases; unmatched bases: 8. CDR1 and CDR2 (germline): SGHDT, YYEEEE. The CDR3 has 17 residues. Authors' analysis steps: For nucleated cells, counts were estimated from reference gene primer amplification. Assay: immunoSEQ multiplex PCR; the TCRdb copy retains only in-frame clones and omits some. That table gives V, J and clone size, and the DNA gave D and trimming. Of under 300,000 clones in the sample, more than 75% are singletons; the top ten hold roughly a sixth. This chain links TRBV5-6 with TRBJ2-5, with 12 nucleotides matching TRBD2. This sequence was found in a man younger than 35 who had recovered from COVID-19. Sequenced: PBMCs or T cells enriched from blood (not recorded which). The CDR3 DNA reads TGTGCCAGCAGCTTGGGGGCTAGCGGGAGGGCCTGGGAGACCCAGTACTTC. It yields the protein CASSLGASGRAWETQYF. Filled out from reference TRBV5-6 and TRBJ2-5, the complete variable domain reads DAGVTQSPTHLIKTRGQQVTLRCSPKSGHDTVSWYQQALGQGPQFIFQYYEEEERQRGNFPDRFSGHQFPNYSSELNVNALLLGDSALYLCASSLGASGRAWETQYFGPGTRLLVL.